This paragraph reports one TCR beta chain. This specimen belongs to a study of blood T cell repertoires in COVID-19. Looking at the study overall: From the United States, Italy and Spain came samples of acute and convalescent COVID-19. T cells, B-cell-depleted T cells, or PBMCs supplied cDNA or gDNA.

Original analysis: From reference gene primer amplification, estimates of nucleated cell counts were derived. Libraries were prepared by immunoSEQ multiplex PCR; TCRdb keeps only in-frame clonotypes and omits some of them. V and J calls and clone size are given by that table; D and trimming were obtained from the DNA. The sample has around 70,000 clones; approximately 81% are singletons. V gave up 10 bases and J gave up 0 bases, with 18 bases separating them. From germline, CDR1 is MNHEY and CDR2 SVGAGI. CDR3 length: 15 residues. The clonotype was recovered from a woman at least 80 years old with active or convalescent COVID-19. The sample was peripheral blood. The genes are TRBV6-5 and TRBJ1-1, with D possibly matching TRBD1 (5 bases). CDR3 bases: TGTGCCACATCTTTTCTTTGGGGGGTGAACACTGAAGCTTTCTTT. Amino acid sequence: CATSFLWGVNTEAFF.